The clone carrying this T cell receptor (beta chain) came up once. Its antigen is not known. The same CDR3 is also encoded by other DNA sequences in this sample. Libraries were prepared by immunoSEQ multiplex PCR; TCRdb keeps only in-frame clonotypes and omits some of them. The data hold around 2.1 million clones, with approximately 94% observed a single time. This sample was taken from a study of shared clonotypes between healthy human individuals. Naive CD8 populations comprised CD45RO-negative cells positively selected for CCR7, excluding terminally differentiated effector memory CD45RA+ cells. Overall study findings and caveats: Unshared clonotypes carried lower generation probabilities than those common to all four donors.

The sample taken for sequencing was naive CD8+ T cells from PBMCs. The clonotype comes from a man between 18 and 29 years old in good health. Some clones in this sample may be carry-over from other donors' samples.

This CDR3 reads CASSYVGIGETQYF. CDR3 coding DNA: TGTGCCAGCAGTTACGTGGGTATCGGAGAGACCCAGTACTTC. This chain connects TRBV6-5 to TRBJ2-5; D gene ambiguous. Trimming removed 2 bases from V and 4 bases from J, with 11 bases in between. Germline assignment: CDR1 MNHEY and CDR2 SVGAGI. The CDR3 contains 14 residues.